Listed here are 19 T cell receptor beta chains from one sample, sequenced in a study of T cell clonality in common variable immunodeficiency. Sequencing used immunoSEQ multiplex PCR; TCRdb keeps in-frame clones, though not all of them. This repertoire holds approximately 30,000 clones, and none appear only once. The specimen sequenced was peripheral blood mononuclear cells. These receptors were taken from a person aged 18 to 70 in good health.

This clone was seen repeatedly, ten times or more. From the germline J gene comes the end of the CDR3, since the read stops 3 residues before it. This chain joins TRBV7-9 and TRBJ1-2, with TRBD1 as a possible D gene (5 bases). The CDR3 is made up of 12 amino acids. Germline assignment: CDR1 SEHNR and CDR2 FQNEAQ (reference sequence). CDR3 residues: CASSLVQGIYTF. The CDR3 bases that were read are TGTGCCAGCAGCTTAGTCCAGGGAATC.

This clone was seen many times. The CDR3 goes on 3 residues after the read ends, and that part is filled in from the germline J gene. This chain connects TRBV19 to TRBJ1-2; the D is unclear. Looked up from germline, CDR1 is LNHDA and CDR2 is SQIVND (reference sequence). Between the trimmed V and J ends, which lost 6 bases and 0 bases, there was a span of 14 bases. The CDR3 spans 15 residues. The CDR3 DNA, read in part, is TGTGCCAGTAGCCAGTGGGCTGGAGCTAACTATGGC. Protein product: CASSQWAGANYG. The entire CDR3 reads CASSQWAGANYGYTF.

This clone was observed many times. The CDR3 goes on 3 residues after the read ends, and that part is filled in from the germline J gene. V usage is TRBV10-3 and J usage is TRBJ1-2; no clear D. CDR1 is ENHRY, CDR2 SYGVKD, per germline. Trimming took off 6 bases at V and 1 base at J, with 9 bases between the two ends. The CDR3 consists of 13 residues. The sequenced part of the CDR3 DNA is TGTGCCATCAGGGAGCAGGATAACTATGGC. Translation: CAIREQDNYG. From start to end, the CDR3 is CAIREQDNYGYTF.

This clone was observed many times. The read ends 3 residues before the CDR3 terminus; that terminus is restored from the germline J gene. The gene calls are TRBV4-1 and TRBJ2-7; 9 nucleotides agree with TRBD1. Germline trimming cut 0 bases from V and 3 bases from J; bases unmatched to any gene: 3. Germline CDR1 reads MGHRA; CDR2 reads YSYEKL. This CDR3 spans 15 amino acids. Partial CDR3 DNA: TGCGCCAGCAGCCAAGAACAGGGGGCTATCTACGAG. Translated: CASSQEQGAIYE. The entire CDR3 protein is CASSQEQGAIYEQYF.

This clone was counted between two and nine times. Read coverage stops 3 residues before the CDR3 terminus; the germline J gene supplies the remainder. The V gene is TRBV7-9, the J gene TRBJ2-7; D gene ambiguous. The germline V and J ends were trimmed by 3 bases and 6 bases, with 6 bases remaining between them. The CDR3 has 11 amino acids. Germline V gene data show CDR1 as SEHNR and CDR2 as FQNEAQ (reference sequence). CDR3 sequence reads: CASSFAFEQYF. The sequenced part of the CDR3 DNA is TGTGCCAGCAGCTTTGCGTTCGAG.

This clone was seen repeatedly, ten times or more. The read falls 3 residues short of the CDR3 end, and the missing part is taken from the germline J gene. The V call is TRBV20-1, the J call TRBJ2-3; a weak D match, TRBD1 (5 bases). Germline V gene sequence: CDR1 DFQATT, CDR2 SNEGSKA (reference sequence). CDR3 length: 14 residues. The CDR3 sequence is CSATLEPREETQYF. The CDR3 bases that were read are TGCAGTGCTACGCTTGAGCCCAGGGAAGAGACG.

As concerns this clone: With a far larger clone one base away, a read error is the likely cause. The CDR3 end falls 3 residues outside the read, so it is completed with the germline J gene. The chain employs TRBV7-9 and TRBJ2-5; weak D call: TRBD2 (6 bases). Germline-derived CDR1 and CDR2 are SEHNR and FQNEAQ (reference sequence). The CDR3 loop spans 15 amino acids. The CDR3 DNA, read in part, is TGTGTCAGCAGCCCCCGGCAGGGTCGGGGGGAGACC. As protein: CVSSPRQGRGET. The CDR3 in its entirety is CVSSPRQGRGETQYF.

Many counts were recorded for this clone. The read terminates 3 residues before the CDR3 end, so the remaining end is supplied by the germline J gene. The chain is built from TRBV3-1 (or the pseudogene TRBV3-2) and TRBJ1-2; tentatively, D is TRBD1 (5 bases). The CDR3 totals 14 residues. Germline lookup yields CDR1 LGHDT and CDR2 YNNKEL (reference sequence). The CDR3 bases that were read are TGTGCCAGCAGTCCCGATATTGCAGGGTCCGGC. The encoded protein is CASSPDIAGSG. The CDR3, in full, reads CASSPDIAGSGYTF.

This clone occurred many times. The read ends 3 residues early relative to the CDR3; the germline J gene fills the gap. The J gene is TRBJ2-6, the V gene TRBV18; TRBD1 might be the D (6 bases). The V end lost 3 bases, the J end lost 4 bases, and 10 bases lay between the germline ends. Germline CDR1 is KGHSH and CDR2 is LQKENI. This CDR3 comprises 15 residues. The covered CDR3 bases are TGTGCCAGCTCACCGTGGGGGCGGGGGGCCAACGTC. Residues: CASSPWGRGANV. The entire CDR3 protein reads CASSPWGRGANVLTF.

There are many counts of this clone. With the read ending 3 residues before the CDR3 end, the germline J gene is used to fill in that end. This sequence joins TRBV15 and TRBJ2-3; 11 bases are shared with TRBD2. The CDR3 covers 19 residues. V lost 1 base, J lost 6 bases, and 15 bases stayed unmatched. Germline V gene data show CDR1 as LNHNV and CDR2 as YYDKDF (reference sequence). CDR3 residues: CATSRAFPDLAGGQDTQYF. Partial CDR3 DNA: TGTGCCACCAGCAGAGCCTTCCCAGACCTAGCGGGGGGTCAGGATACG.

The sample holds many counts of this clone. The read gets to within 3 residues of the CDR3 end, and the germline J gene fills in the rest. The chain employs TRBV29-1 and TRBJ2-3, with D hard to call. Germline loops: CDR1 SQVTM, CDR2 ANQGSEA. V was clipped by 4 bases and J by 6 bases, with 8 bases between them. The CDR3 covers 11 residues. The CDR3 bases that were read are TGCAGCGTTGTCCCCTTCGATACG. Its translation: CSVVPFDT. The complete CDR3 protein is CSVVPFDTQYF.

Only a few counts were recorded for this clone. The CDR3 loop is CASSGGLAGLTDTQYF. The sequenced part of the CDR3 DNA is TGCGCCAGCAGCGGAGGACTAGCGGGACTCACAGATACC. The chain has TRBV5-1 and TRBJ2-5, with 12 bases matching TRBD2. The read finishes 3 residues shy of the CDR3 end, and the germline J gene is used to complete it. Germline lookup yields CDR1 SGHRS and CDR2 YFSETQ. The length of the CDR3 is 16 residues.

Ten or more counts support this clone. The read falls 3 residues short of the CDR3 end, and the missing part is taken from the germline J gene. The genes are TRBV11-2 and TRBJ1-1; D is uncertain. In germline, CDR1 is SGHAT, CDR2 FQNNGV. The CDR3 has 11 residues. Trimming took off 8 bases at V and 0 bases at J, with 4 bases between the two ends. The CDR3 sequence: CASRLNTEAFF. Partial CDR3 DNA: TGTGCCAGCCGGTTGAACACTGAA.

This clone was seen ten or more times. The CDR3 is cut off 3 residues early in the read; its end comes from the germline J gene. The chain recombines TRBV5-1 with TRBJ2-5, with 11 bases that match TRBD1. Looked up from germline, CDR1 is SGHRS and CDR2 is YFSETQ. The CDR3 covers 15 residues. Trimming took 0 bases from V and 4 from J; bases not matched to a gene: 2. The CDR3 loop is CASSLGTGGGETQYF. CDR3 bases read: TGCGCCAGCAGCTTGGGGACAGGGGGCGGAGAGACC. Combining the CDR3 with reference TRBV5-1 and TRBJ2-5 gives the whole variable domain KAGVTQTPRYLIKTRGQQVTLSCSPISGHRSVSWYQQTPGQGLQFLFEYFSETQRNKGNFPGRFSGRQFSNSRSEMNVSTLELGDSALYLCASSLGTGGGETQYFGPGTRLLVL.

This clone was detected ten times or more. The read gets to within 3 residues of the CDR3 end, and the germline J gene fills in the rest. The V call is TRBV9, the J call TRBJ2-1; TRBD2 might be the D (5 bases). Looked up from germline, CDR1 is SGDLS and CDR2 is YYNGEE. V gave up 3 bases and J gave up 0 bases, with 10 bases separating them. CDR3 length equals 15 residues. CDR3 DNA, as far as it was read: TGTGCCAGCAGCGCCGGGGTAAGCTCCTACAATGAG. Translated: CASSAGVSSYNE. The whole CDR3 protein is CASSAGVSSYNEQFF.

This clone was counted many times. The CDR3 end is not reached by the read, which stops 3 residues before it; the germline J gene fills it in. The chain has TRBV4-1 and TRBJ1-2; TRBD1 agrees at 8 bases. In germline, CDR1 is MGHRA, CDR2 YSYEKL. V gave up 0 bases and J gave up 7 bases; unmatched junction bases: 10. The CDR3 contains 16 residues. The part of the CDR3 DNA that was read is TGCGCCAGCAGCCAAGAAGCAGGGGGCGCAGTGGCTGGC. Residues: CASSQEAGGAVAG. From start to end, the CDR3 is CASSQEAGGAVAGYTF.

Ten or more counts support this clone. The CDR3 end is not reached by the read, which stops 3 residues before it; the germline J gene fills it in. The rearrangement joins TRBV2 to TRBJ2-5; D is ambiguous. From germline, CDR1 is SNHLY and CDR2 FYNNEI. V lost 4 bases to trimming and J lost 4 bases, with 16 bases between them. The CDR3 has 15 amino acids. Partial CDR3 DNA: TGTGCCAGCAGTGGGGCAGAAATCCACGGAGAGACC. It translates to CASSGAEIHGET. The full-length CDR3 reads as CASSGAEIHGETQYF.

The table lists this clone with many counts. The missing CDR3 end, 3 residues past where the read stops, is filled in from the germline J gene. The chain links TRBV15 to TRBJ2-2; TRBD1 might be the D (8 bases). There are 14 residues in the CDR3. Germline CDR1 is LNHNV and CDR2 is YYDKDF (reference sequence). The CDR3 bases that were read are TGTGCCACCAGCAGACTTACAGGGGGGGAAAAG. Translating gives CATSRLTGGEK. The full CDR3 is CATSRLTGGEKLFF.

This clone was found many times. The read halts 3 residues ahead of the CDR3 end, with the missing end drawn from the germline J gene. The chain joins TRBV30 to TRBJ1-6; TRBD1 might be the D (5 bases). Trimming removed 2 bases from V and 0 bases from J, with 11 bases in between. Germline CDR1 reads GTSNPN; CDR2 reads SVGIG (reference sequence). This CDR3 has 16 residues. CDR3 bases read: TGTGCCTGGAGTATTTCAGGGAGCTCCTATAATTCACCC. It translates to CAWSISGSSYNSP. From start to end, the CDR3 is CAWSISGSSYNSPLHF.